This T cell receptor beta chain was profiled in a study of cytomegalovirus exposure and HLA in healthy donors. Study-level information: Early released data comprised around 80 million unique TCRs from HLA-typed donors.

The germline V gene encodes CDR1 SGHAT and CDR2 FQDESV (reference sequence). The CDR3 covers 14 residues. V was clipped by 0 bases and J by 0 bases, with 6 bases between them. Use of 60 Vbeta and 13 Jbeta primers characterized the PCR. The repertoire was sequenced with immunoSEQ multiplex PCR; TCRdb's copy has only in-frame clones and lacks some. The data show 100,000 to 150,000 clones, and the top ten clones hold 1.5% to 2%. Study outcomes and limitations: The authors considered a cluster of highly shared sequence variants likely to be a sequencing artifact. TCR beta V segments were, for the most part, productive about 90% or about 30% of the time in an earlier analysis.

Turning to this clone: Its antigen is as yet unknown.

The chain joins TRBV11-1 to TRBJ2-7; no reliable D call. This receptor was taken from a man younger than 35 in good health and CMV-seronegative. Sequencing input: PBMCs. The CDR3 sequence: CASSLAAYSYEQYF. For the CDR3, the DNA is TGTGCCAGCAGCTTAGCAGCTTACTCCTACGAGCAGTACTTC.